The clone carrying this T cell receptor (beta chain) came up a few times. Time point meaning: healthy volunteer bleed at 6 weeks. Researchers extracted total RNA from unfractionated whole blood. The data belong to a study of human T cells and chemical hapten exposure. TCRdb re-called the RACE reads with MiXCR, one entry per CDR3 protein. The sample holds around 70,000 distinct CDR3 sequences, under 7.5% seen once. The CDR3 length is 17 residues. From germline, CDR1 is LNHDA and CDR2 SQIVND (reference sequence). Trimming shortened V by 10 bases and J by 1 base, and 26 bases separated the two germline ends.

The specimen was whole blood. The rearrangement uses TRBV19 and TRBJ2-7, with a tentative D call TRBD2 (6 bases). This TCR was recovered from a female donor in good health. Some clones in this sample may be carry-over from other donors' samples. The CDR3 nucleotides are TGTGCCACCTCTGACATCCTCTCGGGCGGGAAATCCTACGAGCAGTACTTC. Its protein is CATSDILSGGKSYEQYF.